One and the same sample provided the 14 T cell receptor beta chains below, sequenced in a study of T cell responses to AZD1222 COVID-19 vaccine. Sequenced by immunoSEQ multiplex PCR; TCRdb stores in-frame clones only, minus some. The data show some 180,000 clones, approximately 95% seen once. The specimen was peripheral blood, collected 28 days after the second dose of the MenACWY control vaccine. The receptors derive from an adult who received the MenACWY meningococcal vaccine as a control.

The rearrangement links TRBV5-1 to TRBJ2-5; perhaps TRBD1 as D (5 bases). V was shortened by 3 bases and J by 5 bases, with 20 bases between the two germline ends. The CDR3 has 16 residues. Germline CDR1 SGHRS, CDR2 YFSETQ. CDR3 DNA sequence: TGCGCCAGCAGCTCCTTAGCTCAGGGTCGCCAGGAGACCCAGTACTTC. Its translation: CASSSLAQGRQETQYF.

This chain joins TRBV4-2 and TRBJ1-2, with no clear D. The CDR3 length is 14 residues. Germline CDR1 is LGHNA and CDR2 is YNFKEQ. V lost 1 base, J lost 1 base, and 7 bases lay in between. The CDR3 nucleotides are TGTGCCAGCAGCCAAGTGGGAGATAACTATGGCTACACCTTC. This codes for CASSQVGDNYGYTF.

V is TRBV10-1 and J is TRBJ2-6; D may be TRBD1 or TRBD2 (5 bases each). CDR1 is WNHNN and CDR2 is SYGVQD in the germline V gene (reference sequence). The CDR3 spans 17 residues. V lost 3 bases and J 0 bases, leaving 12 bases between the germline ends. The CDR3 loop is CASSDGGIPSGANVLTF. The CDR3 DNA follows: TGCGCCAGCAGTGATGGGGGAATCCCCTCTGGGGCCAACGTCCTGACTTTC.

The chain has TRBV6-6 and TRBJ1-2; D ambiguous. Germline lookup yields CDR1 MNHNY and CDR2 SVGAGI (reference sequence). This CDR3 region has 15 residues. V lost 4 bases, J lost 0 bases, and 12 bases lay in between. CDR3 in amino acids: CASSSLTAANYGYTF. CDR3 in DNA: TGTGCCAGCAGTTCCCTGACGGCAGCTAACTATGGCTACACCTTC.

The J gene is TRBJ2-7, the V gene TRBV18, with D perhaps being TRBD1 or TRBD2 (5 bases each). V shed 4 bases and J shed 5 bases, with 12 bases lying between them. The germline V gene has CDR1 KGHSH and CDR2 LQKENI. This CDR3 has 13 residues. In DNA form, the CDR3 reads TGTGCCAGCTCACTAGGGATGGGGGACGAGCAGTACTTC. Its protein product is CASSLGMGDEQYF.

V and J are TRBV27 and TRBJ1-2; 7 bases align to TRBD1. Germline V gene data show CDR1 as MNHEY and CDR2 as SMNVEV (reference sequence). This CDR3 is built from 16 residues. J lost 0 bases, V lost 6 bases, and 10 bases had no gene match. The CDR3 region is CASRPLGQAANYGYTF. CDR3 nucleotides: TGTGCCAGCAGGCCCCTTGGACAGGCAGCTAACTATGGCTACACCTTC.

A single count supports this clone. The same CDR3 also results from other DNA sequences found in this sample. This chain links TRBV3-1 (or the pseudogene TRBV3-2) with TRBJ1-5; no definite D call. Germline V gives CDR1 LGHDT, CDR2 YNNKEL (reference sequence). The CDR3 contains 14 residues. Trimming shortened V by 1 base and J by 0 bases, and 4 bases separated the two germline ends. The chain's CDR3 is CASSQAGSNQPQHF. The CDR3 DNA follows: TGTGCCAGCAGCCAAGCGGGTAGCAATCAGCCCCAGCATTTT.

The chain joins TRBV11-1 to TRBJ1-2, with a tentative D call TRBD1 (5 bases). Germline assignment: CDR1 SGHAT and CDR2 FQDESV (reference sequence). V was trimmed by 4 bases and J by 4 bases, leaving 13 bases between them. There are 14 residues in the CDR3. The CDR3 protein is CASSSGRTVYGYTF. The CDR3 nucleotides are TGTGCCAGCAGCTCAGGGCGGACTGTCTATGGCTACACCTTC.

The rearrangement joins TRBV18 to TRBJ2-5; the D is unclear. V shed 0 bases and J shed 9 bases, with 14 bases lying between them. Looked up from germline, CDR1 is KGHSH and CDR2 is LQKENI. This CDR3 region has 14 residues. CDR3 region: CASSPPTRARAQYF. In DNA, the CDR3 is TGTGCCAGCTCACCACCGACCCGGGCCCGAGCCCAGTACTTC.

The genes are TRBV5-1 and TRBJ1-1; TRBD1 might be the D (6 bases). Trimming took off 4 bases at V and 1 base at J, with 11 bases between the two ends. This CDR3 has 14 residues. From germline, CDR1 is SGHRS and CDR2 YFSETQ. The CDR3 DNA reads TGCGCCAGCAGCCGACAGGTGGAGAACACTGAAGCTTTCTTT. This encodes CASSRQVENTEAFF.

V is TRBV28 and J is TRBJ1-6; D not resolved. CDR1 and CDR2 from the germline V gene are MDHEN and SYDVKM. The CDR3 is 14 residues long. The V and J ends lost 8 bases and 7 bases respectively, with 15 bases between them. The CDR3 DNA sequence: TGTGCCAGCGAGAGCCAAGCGAGAAATTCACCCCTCCACTTT. Its protein product is CASESQARNSPLHF.

The genes are TRBV6-5 and TRBJ1-5; D is unresolved. The CDR3 runs 13 residues. V shed 5 bases and J shed 4 bases, with 9 bases lying between them. Per germline, CDR1 MNHEY and CDR2 SVGAGI. The CDR3 spells CASSRQGNQPQHF. DNA for the CDR3: TGTGCCAGCAGTCGACAAGGAAATCAGCCCCAGCATTTT.

CDR3 region: CASSRDFYEQYF. The CDR3 DNA sequence: TGTGCCAGCAGTCGGGACTTTTACGAGCAGTACTTC. The chain recombines TRBV6-5 with TRBJ2-7, with a weak D call TRBD2 (6 bases). This CDR3 has 12 residues. V was shortened by 5 bases and J by 4 bases, with 9 bases between the two germline ends. From germline, CDR1 is MNHEY and CDR2 SVGAGI.

V is TRBV5-1 and J is TRBJ2-2; TRBD2 is a possible D gene (5 bases). V was trimmed by 1 base and J by 0 bases, leaving 13 bases between them. CDR3 length equals 17 residues. Looked up from germline, CDR1 is SGHRS and CDR2 is YFSETQ. The CDR3 reads CASSLLGGRANTGELFF. As DNA, the CDR3 is TGCGCCAGCAGCTTGCTCGGAGGTCGGGCGAACACCGGGGAGCTGTTTTTT.